This entry is about one TCR beta chain. CDR1 and CDR2 from the germline V gene are SGHRS and YFSETQ. V was cut by 0 bases and J by 6 bases, with 10 bases left in between. The CDR3 totals 13 residues. TCRdb keeps only in-frame clones here, not all; method: immunoSEQ multiplex PCR. The table records 83,000 or so clones, about four fifths of them present only once. The data derive from a study of radiotherapy plus CTLA-4 blockade in lung cancer. The specimen comprised peripheral blood, sampled from a patient treated with radiotherapy plus ipilimumab. The J gene is TRBJ2-7, the V gene TRBV5-1, with D perhaps TRBD1 (6 bases). The source of this sequence is a human donor with non-small cell lung cancer who had stable disease on radiotherapy plus ipilimumab. CDR3 in DNA: TGCGCCAGCAGCTTGGATTGGGGGCGCGAGCAGTACTTC. It codes for CASSLDWGREQYF.